This T cell receptor beta chain was sequenced during a study of T cell changes during pregnancy in multiple sclerosis. The protocol was immunoSEQ multiplex PCR, while the TCRdb copy is restricted to in-frame clones and leaves out a portion. The table records 73,000 or so clones, roughly 88% of them present only once. Sequencing was performed on peripheral blood, taken after pregnancy. This sequence was found in a female donor in good health, enrolled as a control in a pregnancy study.

The CDR3 nucleotides read TGTGCCAGCAGCCCGGGACAGGCGATCAATCAGCCCCAGCATTTT. Protein product: CASSPGQAINQPQHF. The chain recombines TRBV7-2 with TRBJ1-5, with 8 bases fitting TRBD1. Germline V CDR1 and CDR2: SGHTA, FQGNSA. CDR3 size: 15 residues. Losses at the gene ends were 5 bases for V and 3 bases for J; bases not matched to a gene: 6.